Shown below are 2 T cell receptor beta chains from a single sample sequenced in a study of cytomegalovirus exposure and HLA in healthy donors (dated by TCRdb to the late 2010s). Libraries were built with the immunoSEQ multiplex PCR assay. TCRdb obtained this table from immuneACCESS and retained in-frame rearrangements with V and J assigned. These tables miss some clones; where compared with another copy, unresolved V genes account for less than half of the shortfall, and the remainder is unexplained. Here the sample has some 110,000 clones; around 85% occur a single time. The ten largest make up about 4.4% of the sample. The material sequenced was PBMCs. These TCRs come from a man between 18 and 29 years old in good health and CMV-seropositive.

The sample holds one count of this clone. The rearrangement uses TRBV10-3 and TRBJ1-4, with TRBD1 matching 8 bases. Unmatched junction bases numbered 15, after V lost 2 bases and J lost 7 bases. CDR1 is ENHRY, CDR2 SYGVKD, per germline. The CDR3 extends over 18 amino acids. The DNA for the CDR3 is TGTGCCATCAGTGAGGTAAGACAGGGGAAAGGGGGTGGTGAAAAACTGTTTTTT. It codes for CAISEVRQGKGGGEKLFF.

CDR3 residues: CATEGGTLGDTQYF. The CDR3 bases are TGTGCCACCGAAGGTGGGACTCTGGGAGATACGCAGTATTTT. The chain recombines TRBV28 with TRBJ2-3; D may be TRBD2 (6 bases). CDR1 is MDHEN, CDR2 SYDVKM, per germline. Trimming took 10 bases from V and 5 from J, leaving 19 bases between them. The CDR3 length is 14 residues.